This T cell receptor beta chain is from a study of blood T cells in healthy people across ages. Total RNA extraction produced at least 6 micrograms (per sample) for the study. This clonotype has just one count. Its matching antigen is unknown. Primers used in a second PCR of roughly 6 to 11 cycles were a sample-barcoded 5' primer and a J-beta primer mix. The authors tagged each cDNA molecule using a template-switch adaptor with 12 random nucleotides. Every sample gave at least 2.5 million paired-end reads containing CDR3. TCRdb re-called the 5' RACE reads through MiXCR, storing one row per CDR3 protein. Of around 750,000 distinct CDR3 sequences in the sample, about 53% are singletons; the top ten hold approximately 40%. Germline V lookup: CDR1 KGHSH, CDR2 LQKENI. Trimming shortened V by 3 bases and J by 9 bases, and 15 bases separated the two germline ends. This CDR3 is built from 15 residues. Findings of the study overall: Whereas aged donors had fewer naive CD4+ cells, long-lived donors had more of them and higher diversity.

The clonotype was recovered from an older man in good health. The gene calls are TRBV18 and TRBJ1-6; D not resolved. Sequenced: blood. CDR3 in amino acids: CASSPGNSFISPLHF. The CDR3 DNA is TGTGCCAGCTCACCGGGTAACAGCTTCATTTCACCCCTCCACTTT.